A selection of T cell receptor beta chains follows, all from one sample in a study of blood T cell repertoires in COVID-19. The data were produced by immunoSEQ multiplex PCR, yet TCRdb's version contains in-frame clones alone and is incomplete. The sample shows 95,000 to 150,000 clones, around 76% of them seen only once. Material: peripheral blood. These TCRs come from a man aged 65 to 85 with acute or convalescent COVID-19. CDR3s leave out the opening cysteine and the closing phenylalanine or tryptophan. Each record gives: clone size, J gene, V gene, D gene, CDR3 protein. D genes are given only for firm matches. Size is stated for part of the rows, as once, few or many counts, or as a class when the clone is expanded.

clone_size: .; j_call: TRBJ1-5; v_call: TRBV19; d_call: TRBD1; cdr3_aa: ASSILQGERQPQH
clone_size: .; j_call: TRBJ1-2; v_call: TRBV4-2; d_call: .; cdr3_aa: ASSQTETSNYGYT
clone_size: few; j_call: TRBJ1-2; v_call: TRBV19; d_call: TRBD1; cdr3_aa: ASSSSTGPNYGYT
clone_size: .; j_call: TRBJ2-5; v_call: TRBV7-3; d_call: .; cdr3_aa: ASSFGNQETQY
clone_size: few; j_call: TRBJ1-2; v_call: TRBV12-5; d_call: .; cdr3_aa: ASGPDRHYGYT
clone_size: few; j_call: TRBJ2-2; v_call: TRBV7-3; d_call: TRBD2; cdr3_aa: ASSLGTSRYTGELF
clone_size: .; j_call: TRBJ2-5; v_call: TRBV9; d_call: TRBD2; cdr3_aa: ASSAVTGTSDWGTQY
clone_size: once; j_call: TRBJ2-3; v_call: TRBV18; d_call: .; cdr3_aa: ASSPPSLAATDTQY
clone_size: few; j_call: TRBJ1-1; v_call: TRBV19; d_call: .; cdr3_aa: ASTETGSLLNTEAF
clone_size: .; j_call: TRBJ1-1; v_call: TRBV6-5; d_call: TRBD1; cdr3_aa: ASSYDLAGGNTEAF
clone_size: .; j_call: TRBJ1-4; v_call: TRBV4-1; d_call: .; cdr3_aa: ASTSPPGAGTNEKLF
clone_size: .; j_call: TRBJ2-5; v_call: TRBV5-1; d_call: TRBD2; cdr3_aa: ASSLWTSGGEETQY
clone_size: .; j_call: TRBJ1-2; v_call: TRBV2; d_call: .; cdr3_aa: ASSEGGYYGYT
clone_size: .; j_call: TRBJ1-1; v_call: TRBV30; d_call: .; cdr3_aa: AWSVQGVTEAF
clone_size: once; j_call: TRBJ1-4; v_call: TRBV7-8; d_call: TRBD1; cdr3_aa: ASSWDSSNEKLF
clone_size: .; j_call: TRBJ1-2; v_call: TRBV19; d_call: TRBD1; cdr3_aa: ASSITGGEDYT
clone_size: few; j_call: TRBJ1-5; v_call: TRBV10-1; d_call: .; cdr3_aa: ASHLGEDQPQH
clone_size: .; j_call: TRBJ1-1; v_call: TRBV13; d_call: TRBD1; cdr3_aa: ASTLRQGYATEAF
clone_size: .; j_call: TRBJ1-1; v_call: TRBV3-1/TRBV3-2; d_call: .; cdr3_aa: ASSQFGGTEAF
clone_size: .; j_call: TRBJ2-1; v_call: TRBV19; d_call: .; cdr3_aa: ASTLGGLSANEQF
clone_size: .; j_call: TRBJ2-2; v_call: TRBV13; d_call: .; cdr3_aa: ASSLPGLSTGELF
clone_size: .; j_call: TRBJ2-3; v_call: TRBV9; d_call: .; cdr3_aa: ASSPGGAGGDTQY
clone_size: .; j_call: TRBJ2-5; v_call: TRBV18; d_call: .; cdr3_aa: ASSPVHGSLETQY
clone_size: .; j_call: TRBJ1-1; v_call: TRBV18; d_call: .; cdr3_aa: ASSPPSYTEAF
clone_size: .; j_call: TRBJ1-2; v_call: TRBV5-6; d_call: .; cdr3_aa: ASSLARNYGYT
clone_size: .; j_call: TRBJ2-5; v_call: TRBV7-2; d_call: .; cdr3_aa: ASSLGPPPGTQY
clone_size: .; j_call: TRBJ1-2; v_call: TRBV5-4; d_call: TRBD1; cdr3_aa: ASSFDRVVDYGYT
clone_size: .; j_call: TRBJ2-7; v_call: TRBV5-5; d_call: TRBD1; cdr3_aa: ASNQGESYEQY
clone_size: once; j_call: TRBJ2-2; v_call: TRBV5-5; d_call: .; cdr3_aa: ASSLSHRDTGELF
clone_size: .; j_call: TRBJ2-2; v_call: TRBV6-6; d_call: TRBD2; cdr3_aa: ASSLARLAGAPTGELF
clone_size: .; j_call: TRBJ2-7; v_call: TRBV3-1/TRBV3-2; d_call: TRBD2; cdr3_aa: ASSQDRRGDSTAYEQY
clone_size: .; j_call: TRBJ2-2; v_call: TRBV14; d_call: .; cdr3_aa: ASSQIRGSGELF
clone_size: .; j_call: TRBJ2-3; v_call: TRBV5-1; d_call: .; cdr3_aa: ASSLAGVDTQY
clone_size: .; j_call: TRBJ1-5; v_call: TRBV5-1; d_call: TRBD1; cdr3_aa: ASSPQGGTQPQH
clone_size: .; j_call: TRBJ1-2; v_call: TRBV11-2; d_call: .; cdr3_aa: ASSLDRAGDGYT
clone_size: .; j_call: TRBJ1-5; v_call: TRBV5-4; d_call: .; cdr3_aa: ASSLGRDQPQH
clone_size: .; j_call: TRBJ1-3; v_call: TRBV7-6; d_call: TRBD1; cdr3_aa: ASSGSTTGPSGNTIY
clone_size: .; j_call: TRBJ2-2; v_call: TRBV9; d_call: TRBD1; cdr3_aa: ASSVGDSTGELF
clone_size: .; j_call: TRBJ1-6; v_call: TRBV6-5; d_call: .; cdr3_aa: ASSAANYNSPLH